Included here is one T cell receptor (beta chain) sequence, with context. Its antigen is still unknown. Other DNA sequences in this sample translate to the same CDR3. Trimming stripped 5 bases from V and 3 bases from J, with 4 bases between. Looked up from germline, CDR1 is SEHNR and CDR2 is FQNEAQ (reference sequence). CDR3 length: 11 amino acids. The sample comes from a study of T cell responses to AZD1222 COVID-19 vaccine. Study-level points and caveats: Reportedly, nearly half of unique spike TCRs recognized epitopes outside B.1.351/B.1.1.7 mutations.

Profiling relied on immunoSEQ multiplex PCR, and the TCRdb table lists in-frame clones only, not all of them. The table includes around 190,000 clones, 80% to 90% detected once. The clonotype comes from an adult in good health. The rearrangement uses TRBV7-9 and TRBJ2-5; D remains unclear. The sequencing used peripheral blood, collected on day 0 of AZD1222 vaccination. The CDR3, as DNA: TGTGCCAGCAGCCTTAAAGAGACCCAGTACTTC. Its protein product is CASSLKETQYF.